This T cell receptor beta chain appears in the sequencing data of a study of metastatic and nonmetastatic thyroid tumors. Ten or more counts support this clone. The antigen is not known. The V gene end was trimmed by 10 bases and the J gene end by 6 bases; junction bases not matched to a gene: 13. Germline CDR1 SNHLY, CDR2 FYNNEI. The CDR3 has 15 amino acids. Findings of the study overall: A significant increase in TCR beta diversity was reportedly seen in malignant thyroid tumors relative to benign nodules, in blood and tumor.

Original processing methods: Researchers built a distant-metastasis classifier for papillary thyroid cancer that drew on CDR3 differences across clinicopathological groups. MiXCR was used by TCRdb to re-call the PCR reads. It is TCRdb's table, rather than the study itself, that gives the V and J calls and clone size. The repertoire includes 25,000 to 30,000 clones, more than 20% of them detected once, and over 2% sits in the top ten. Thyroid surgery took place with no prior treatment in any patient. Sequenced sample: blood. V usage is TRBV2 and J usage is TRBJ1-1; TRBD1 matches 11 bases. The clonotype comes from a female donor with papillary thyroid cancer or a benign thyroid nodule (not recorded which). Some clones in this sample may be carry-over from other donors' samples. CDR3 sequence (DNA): TGTGCCACCCAATCAACGGGACAGGGGGGAGCTGAAGCTTTCTTT. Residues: CATQSTGQGGAEAFF.